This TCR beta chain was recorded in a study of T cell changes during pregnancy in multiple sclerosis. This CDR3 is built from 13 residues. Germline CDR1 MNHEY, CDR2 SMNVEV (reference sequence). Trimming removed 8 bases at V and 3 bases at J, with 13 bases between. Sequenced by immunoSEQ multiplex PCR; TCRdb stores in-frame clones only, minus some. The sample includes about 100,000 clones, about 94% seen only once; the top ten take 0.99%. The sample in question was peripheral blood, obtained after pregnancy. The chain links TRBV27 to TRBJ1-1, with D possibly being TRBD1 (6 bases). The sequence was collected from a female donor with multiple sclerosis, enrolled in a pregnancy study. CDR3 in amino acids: CASGYRDHTEAFF. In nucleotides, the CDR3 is TGTGCCAGCGGATACAGGGACCACACTGAAGCTTTCTTT.